This is a list of T cell receptor beta chains from one sample in a study of vaccination and CD4 T cells after COVID-19. The antigens of these receptors remain unknown. TCRdb reprocessed the PCR reads with MiXCR, giving one entry per CDR3 protein. The table lists some 11,000 distinct CDR3 sequences, approximately 43% of them singletons. Sequences were obtained from CD4+ T cells from blood, cultured in vitro. Receptors were obtained from a human donor who had recovered from COVID-19. CDR3s include the opening cysteine and the closing phenylalanine or tryptophan. The D gene is left open where the match is weak. Size tells how often a clone was seen (once, few, many) or the class of an expanded clone, and some rows leave it out.

CASSSEPPPEAFF	TGTGCCAGCAGTTCGGAACCTCCCCCTGAAGCTTTCTTT	NA	TRBJ1-1	few	TRBV28
CASSLRLAFYNEQFF	TGTGCCAGCAGCTTGAGGCTAGCGTTCTACAATGAGCAGTTCTTC	NA	TRBJ2-1	NA	TRBV7-8
CATSDSRGGPETQYF	TGTGCCACCAGTGATTCGCGCGGGGGACCTGAGACCCAGTACTTC	TRBD2	TRBJ2-5	once	TRBV24-1
CAISPQGNTEAFF	TGTGCCATCAGTCCCCAAGGGAACACTGAAGCTTTCTTT	NA	TRBJ1-1	NA	TRBV10-3
CASSLDPLGQGNYNEQFF	TGCGCCAGCAGCTTGGACCCCCTTGGACAGGGGAACTACAATGAGCAGTTCTTC	TRBD1	TRBJ2-1	NA	TRBV5-1
CASSPLGTTGELFF	TGTGCCAGCAGTCCACTGGGGACAACCGGGGAGCTGTTTTTT	NA	TRBJ2-2	NA	TRBV7-8
CASSLGGREAFF	TGTGCCAGCAGTTTAGGGGGCCGAGAAGCTTTCTTT	NA	TRBJ1-1	NA	TRBV28
CASSYDNEQFF	TGTGCCAGCAGTTATGACAATGAGCAGTTCTTC	NA	TRBJ2-1	NA	TRBV6-2/TRBV6-3
CASSTSGRLDTQYF	TGTGCCAGCAGCACCAGCGGGAGGTTGGATACGCAGTATTTT	TRBD2	TRBJ2-3	NA	TRBV9
CSAQGTGQSNIQYF	TGCAGTGCACAAGGGACAGGGCAGTCGAACATTCAGTACTTC	TRBD1	TRBJ2-4	few	TRBV20-1
CASSWGQGPQYTQYF	TGTGCCAGCAGTTGGGGACAGGGACCACAATATACGCAGTATTTT	TRBD1	TRBJ2-3	NA	TRBV12-3/TRBV12-4
CASSYSSGTSYEQFF	TGTGCCAGCAGTTACTCATCCGGGACTAGCTATGAGCAGTTCTTC	TRBD2	TRBJ2-1	NA	TRBV6-5
CASSLALLDEQFF	TGTGCCAGCAGCTTAGCGCTCCTGGATGAGCAGTTCTTC	NA	TRBJ2-1	NA	TRBV7-2
CASSPLIGEQFF	TGTGCCAGCAGTCCGCTGATTGGTGAGCAGTTCTTC	NA	TRBJ2-1	NA	TRBV6-2/TRBV6-3
CATLINALSTDTQYF	TGTGCCACTCTAATAAACGCCCTAAGCACAGATACGCAGTATTTT	NA	TRBJ2-3	few	TRBV19
CASGTGKLFF	TGTGCCAGCGGGACGGGGAAACTGTTTTTT	NA	TRBJ1-4	few	TRBV7-8
CASSGLLRMSYEQYF	TGTGCCAGCAGCGGCCTACTCAGGATGTCGTACGAGCAGTACTTC	NA	TRBJ2-7	NA	TRBV27
CASRHRLTGNQPQHF	TGTGCCAGCAGGCATCGACTGACAGGGAATCAGCCCCAGCATTTT	TRBD1	TRBJ1-5	few	TRBV6-2/TRBV6-3
CAWSLPAGNTGELFF	TGTGCCTGGAGTCTGCCGGCAGGGAACACCGGGGAGCTGTTTTTT	NA	TRBJ2-2	NA	TRBV30
CASSGAGRYQETQYF	TGTGCCAGCAGCGGCGCCGGGAGGTACCAAGAGACCCAGTACTTC	TRBD2	TRBJ2-5	NA	TRBV3-1
CAWSIGRGGNQPQHF	TGTGCCTGGAGTATAGGAAGGGGCGGCAATCAGCCCCAGCATTTT	NA	TRBJ1-5	few	TRBV30
CASSSGRRADTQYF	TGTGCCAGCAGTAGCGGGAGGAGGGCAGATACGCAGTATTTT	TRBD2	TRBJ2-3	NA	TRBV27
CSATYHGSSQETQYF	TGCAGTGCTACCTACCACGGGTCATCACAAGAGACCCAGTACTTC	NA	TRBJ2-5	NA	TRBV20-1
CASSFSDTQYF	TGTGCCAGCAGTTTCTCAGATACGCAGTATTTT	NA	TRBJ2-3	few	TRBV27
CASSESGVFTDTQYF	TGTGCCAGCAGTGAAAGCGGGGTTTTCACAGATACGCAGTATTTT	TRBD2	TRBJ2-3	NA	TRBV25-1
CSAHRGPGTEAFF	TGCAGTGCCCACAGGGGGCCGGGCACTGAAGCTTTCTTT	TRBD1	TRBJ1-1	few	TRBV20-1
CASSLWTTETNGRNQPQHF	TGTGCCAGCAGCTTATGGACTACAGAAACGAATGGGCGCAATCAGCCCCAGCATTTT	NA	TRBJ1-5	few	TRBV7-9
CASSRGQGTEAFF	TGTGCCAGCAGCCGAGGACAGGGCACTGAAGCTTTCTTT	TRBD1	TRBJ1-1	NA	TRBV2
CASSQGARQPQHF	TGTGCCAGTTCTCAGGGGGCCAGACAGCCCCAGCATTTT	TRBD1	TRBJ1-5	few	TRBV19
CASSRPGLAGGMQYF	TGTGCCAGCAGTAGACCGGGACTAGCGGGAGGAATGCAGTACTTC	TRBD2	TRBJ2-7	NA	TRBV27
CASTGDGLEAFF	TGTGCCAGCACCGGGGACGGCCTTGAAGCTTTCTTT	NA	TRBJ1-1	NA	TRBV6-1
CASSTTNALGGRETQYF	TGTGCCAGCAGTACCACAAACGCCCTTGGAGGGCGGGAGACCCAGTACTTC	NA	TRBJ2-5	NA	TRBV3-1
CASSHPGLAVTDTQYF	TGTGCCAGCAGCCACCCGGGACTAGCGGTCACAGATACGCAGTATTTT	TRBD2	TRBJ2-3	NA	TRBV5-4
CSVVGSAGGRETQYF	TGCAGCGTTGTCGGCTCGGCAGGGGGTCGAGAGACCCAGTACTTC	TRBD1	TRBJ2-5	NA	TRBV29-1
CASSPRQGDNEQFF	TGCGCCAGCAGCCCGAGACAGGGGGACAATGAGCAGTTCTTC	TRBD1	TRBJ2-1	large	TRBV5-1
CASSTPGLDETQYF	TGTGCCAGCAGTACCCCGGGACTAGACGAGACCCAGTACTTC	TRBD2	TRBJ2-5	NA	TRBV28
CASTPNTGELFF	TGCGCCAGCACCCCGAACACCGGGGAGCTGTTTTTT	NA	TRBJ2-2	NA	TRBV5-1
CSARDVLGANYGYTF	TGCAGTGCTAGAGATGTTCTAGGAGCTAACTATGGCTACACCTTC	NA	TRBJ1-2	NA	TRBV20-1
CASSPGGPAEAFF	TGTGCCAGCAGCCCTGGGGGTCCGGCTGAAGCTTTCTTT	NA	TRBJ1-1	NA	TRBV11-3
CASSPGRGDTQCF	TGTGCCAGCAGCCCCGGTCGGGGCGATACGCAGTGTTTT	NA	TRBJ2-3	NA	TRBV7-3
CASRLRGEPYGYTF	TGTGCCAGCAGACTCAGGGGAGAGCCCTATGGCTACACCTTC	NA	TRBJ1-2	NA	TRBV28
CASSSRQGLTEAFF	TGTGCCAGCAGCTCCAGACAGGGTTTGACTGAAGCTTTCTTT	TRBD1	TRBJ1-1	once	TRBV7-2
CASRSTRGGEQFF	TGTGCCAGCAGATCGACTCGGGGAGGTGAGCAGTTCTTC	NA	TRBJ2-1	NA	TRBV6-2/TRBV6-3
CAAIGTGRGDAFF	TGTGCCGCGATCGGGACAGGTCGGGGAGATGCTTTCTTT	TRBD1	TRBJ1-1	NA	TRBV6-2/TRBV6-3
CASAGDGRARYNEQFF	TGTGCCTCAGCAGGGGACGGGAGGGCCAGATACAATGAGCAGTTCTTC	TRBD2	TRBJ2-1	NA	TRBV6-2/TRBV6-3
CASSRRLGADDDYTF	TGTGCCAGCAGCCGCCGGTTGGGGGCGGATGATGACTACACCTTC	NA	TRBJ1-2	NA	TRBV6-2/TRBV6-3
CATSTPGGSGYTF	TGTGCCACCAGCACCCCCGGAGGCAGTGGCTACACCTTC	NA	TRBJ1-2	few	TRBV15
CASSIGGGREGVYGYTF	TGTGCCAGTAGTATCGGCGGAGGGCGGGAAGGGGTCTATGGCTACACCTTC	NA	TRBJ1-2	few	TRBV19
CASSRHGRSYEQYF	TGTGCCAGCAGTCGCCACGGACGGTCCTACGAGCAGTACTTC	NA	TRBJ2-7	NA	TRBV27
CASSTGTDNEQFF	TGTGCCAGCAGTACCGGGACCGACAATGAGCAGTTCTTC	NA	TRBJ2-1	few	TRBV12-3/TRBV12-4
CASSPPLTSGEQFF	TGTGCCAGCAGCCCCCCCCTAACATCGGGCGAGCAGTTCTTC	NA	TRBJ2-1	NA	TRBV6-1
CASSRGGERQPQHF	TGTGCCAGCAGTCGGGGCGGGGAGAGGCAGCCCCAGCATTTT	NA	TRBJ1-5	few	TRBV28
CASHRRAGANVLTF	TGTGCCAGCCACCGAAGGGCGGGGGCCAACGTCCTGACTTTC	NA	TRBJ2-6	NA	TRBV2
CASSFWTGVIGELFF	TGCGCCAGCAGCTTTTGGACAGGGGTCATCGGGGAGCTGTTTTTT	TRBD1	TRBJ2-2	NA	TRBV5-1